This passage covers 28 T cell receptor beta chains from one sample sequenced in a study of CXCR3-negative and CXCR3-positive naive CD8 T cells. Points from the study as a whole: Greater hydrophobicity was found in TRB CDR3s of CXCR3-positive naive cells than of CXCR3-negative naive cells.

Antigens of these TCRs are unknown. TRB cDNA libraries were made by UMI-labeled 5' RACE. TCRdb derives one entry per CDR3 protein from the 5' RACE reads, leaving out DNA. The sample is made up of 110,000 or so distinct CDR3 sequences, and the top ten hold around 0.38% of it. The sample was naive CXCR3+ CD8+ T cells from blood. As for subset: CD45RO-CCR7+CD27+CD95- naive CD8+ T cells expressing CXCR3 (TNR3+). The source of these receptors is a human donor in good health. Some clones in this sample may be carry-over from other donors' samples.

The chain couples TRBV5-1 to TRBJ2-7. This CDR3 contains 13 residues. CDR1 and CDR2 (germline): SGHRS, YFSETQ. This CDR3 reads CASSLPSWGEQYF.

J is TRBJ2-7 and V is TRBV7-2. CDR3 size: 13 residues. CDR1 and CDR2 from the germline V gene are SGHTA and FQGNSA. The CDR3: CASSLVGHYEQYF. Looking up the rest from reference TRBV7-2 and TRBJ2-7 gives the full variable domain: GAGVSQSPSNKVTEKGKDVELRCDPISGHTALYWYRQSLGQGLEFLIYFQGNSAPDKSGLPSDRFSAERTGGSVSTLTIQRTQQEDSAVYLCASSLVGHYEQYFGPGTRLTVT.

V and J are TRBV7-3 and TRBJ2-7; absent DNA, TCRdb's TRBD1 call cannot be checked. Germline-derived CDR1 and CDR2 are SGHTA and FQGTGA. The CDR3 consists of 13 residues. CDR3 loop: CASSYAGNYEQYF. Together with reference TRBV7-3 and TRBJ2-7, the CDR3 gives the full variable domain: GAGVSQTPSNKVTEKGKYVELRCDPISGHTALYWYRQSLGQGPEFLIYFQGTGAADDSGLPNDRFFAVRPEGSVSTLKIQRTERGDSAVYLCASSYAGNYEQYFGPGTRLTVT.

The chain recombines TRBV29-1 with TRBJ2-1; TCRdb proposes TRBD2, but this gene call is untestable without DNA. CDR1 and CDR2 from the germline V gene are SQVTM and ANQGSEA. CDR3 length: 13 amino acids. This CDR3 reads CSVWTSDNNEQFF.

The chain links TRBV6-2 or TRBV6-3 to TRBJ2-7; TCRdb indicates TRBD2, and absent DNA this call remains unverified. The CDR3 covers 12 residues. Germline V gene sequence: CDR1 MNHEY, CDR2 SVGEGT. The chain's CDR3 is CASSQTSREQYF.

The chain uses TRBV4-1 and TRBJ2-1; TCRdb returns TRBD2, unconfirmable since there is no DNA. This CDR3 region has 15 residues. Germline loops: CDR1 MGHRA, CDR2 YSYEKL. CDR3: CASSQSPGLVGEQFF.

This sequence joins TRBV29-1 and TRBJ2-7; TCRdb designates TRBD2, a call that cannot be tested without DNA. The CDR3 runs to 14 residues. CDR1 and CDR2 from the germline V gene are SQVTM and ANQGSEA. CDR3: CSVAIPGLSYEQYF.

The V call is TRBV6-2 or TRBV6-3, the J call TRBJ1-4; the D gene TCRdb calls, TRBD1, cannot be checked with no DNA. The CDR3 length is 17 residues. In germline, CDR1 is MNHEY, CDR2 SVGEGT. The CDR3 loop is CASSPFPGGAANEKLFF.

The CDR3 loop reads CASSMGSGPYEQYF. This sequence joins TRBV19 and TRBJ2-7; absent DNA, TCRdb's TRBD2 call cannot be checked. The germline V gene encodes CDR1 LNHDA and CDR2 SQIVND (reference sequence). The CDR3 runs 14 residues.

The chain carries TRBV7-6 and TRBJ1-5. Looked up from germline, CDR1 is SGHVS and CDR2 is FNYEAQ. This CDR3 region has 14 residues. The CDR3 reads CASSPHLGNQPQHF. The full variable domain, completed using reference TRBV7-6 and TRBJ1-5, is GAGVSQSPRYKVTKRGQDVALRCDPISGHVSLYWYRQALGQGPEFLTYFNYEAQQDKSGLPNDRFSAERPEGSISTLTIQRTEQRDSAMYRCASSPHLGNQPQHFGDGTRLSIL.

The chain links TRBV12-3 or TRBV12-4 to TRBJ2-7; TCRdb outputs TRBD1, but without DNA this stays unchecked. This CDR3 has 14 amino acids. Here the CDR3 reads CASSTRTVWLEQYF.

The genes are TRBV11-2 and TRBJ2-7. CDR1 is SGHAT, CDR2 FQNNGV, per germline. The CDR3 is made up of 15 amino acids. The chain's CDR3 is CASSLEASWAYEQYF.

The chain is built from TRBV5-4 and TRBJ2-1; TCRdb designates TRBD1, a call that cannot be tested without DNA. The CDR3 runs to 15 residues. From germline, CDR1 is SGHNT and CDR2 YYREEE (reference sequence). CDR3 protein: CASSLARERYNEQFF.

The chain is built from TRBV6-5 and TRBJ1-4; TCRdb picks TRBD1, but there is no DNA to check that call. Germline V lookup: CDR1 MNHEY, CDR2 SVGAGI. This CDR3 has 16 amino acids. CDR3 sequence: CASTSFSGQGSEKLFF.

The V and J genes are TRBV6-6 and TRBJ2-7; the D call of TRBD2 rests on TCRdb alone, since no DNA is present to check it. This CDR3 contains 15 residues. Germline V gene lookup returns CDR1 MNHNY and CDR2 SVGAGI (reference sequence). CDR3 protein: CASSFLAGSDYEQYF.

This chain links TRBV12-3 or TRBV12-4 with TRBJ2-2. The CDR3 runs to 12 residues. The CDR3 here is CASSLYTGELFF.

V is TRBV11-2 and J is TRBJ1-4. Germline V lookup: CDR1 SGHAT, CDR2 FQNNGV. The CDR3 has 14 residues. The CDR3 loop is CASSFTDPNEKLFF.

The chain joins TRBV4-3 to TRBJ1-3. In germline, CDR1 is LGHNA, CDR2 YSLEER. The CDR3 consists of 16 residues. CDR3 residues: CASSQDGQLTGNTIYF.

The rearrangement uses TRBV12-3 or TRBV12-4 and TRBJ1-1. CDR3 length: 12 amino acids. The CDR3 spells CAIRSLNTEAFF.

This chain links TRBV10-2 with TRBJ1-1. The length of the CDR3 is 16 residues. In germline, CDR1 is WSHSY, CDR2 SAAADI. This chain's CDR3 is CASSESTDSSNTEAFF.

J is TRBJ2-7 and V is TRBV28; the TCRdb D gene call, TRBD1, has no DNA to confirm it. The CDR3 length is 13 residues. Germline V CDR1 and CDR2: MDHEN, SYDVKM. The CDR3 sequence: CASSPTGAYEQYF.

This chain joins TRBV6-6 and TRBJ2-1. Per the germline V gene, CDR1 is MNHNY and CDR2 is SVGAGI (reference sequence). The CDR3 contains 17 residues. This CDR3 reads CASSYFGPSDSYNEQFF.

J is TRBJ2-1 and V is TRBV30; the D call from TCRdb, TRBD2, cannot be confirmed without DNA. Germline CDR1 reads GTSNPN; CDR2 reads SVGIG (reference sequence). CDR3 length: 15 residues. CDR3 residues: CAWSIGLAGHNEQFF. Based on the CDR3 plus reference TRBV30 and TRBJ2-1, the full variable domain is SQTIHQWPATLVQPVGSPLSLECTVEGTSNPNLYWYRQAAGRGLQLLFYSVGIGQISSEVPQNLSASRPQDRQFILSSKKLLLSDSGFYLCAWSIGLAGHNEQFFGPGTRLTVL.

The chain has TRBV3-1 and TRBJ2-3; without DNA, the TCRdb call of TRBD1 cannot be checked. The CDR3 runs 15 residues. Germline CDR1 is LGHDT and CDR2 is YNNKEL (reference sequence). CDR3 sequence reads: CASRPDRGEGDTQYF.

The chain joins TRBV23-1 to TRBJ2-5; the D gene TCRdb calls, TRBD1, cannot be checked with no DNA. TRBV23-1 is given ORF status, its function remaining uncertain. The CDR3 has 19 amino acids. CDR3 amino acids: CASSQRNRTGADRGQTQYF.

The gene calls are TRBV7-8 and TRBJ2-7; absent DNA, TCRdb's TRBD1 call cannot be checked. CDR1 and CDR2 from the germline V gene are SGHVS and FQNEAQ. The CDR3 runs 17 residues. The CDR3 sequence: CASSTIQGQFSTHEQYF.

The chain carries TRBV9 and TRBJ2-7; TCRdb outputs TRBD1, but without DNA this stays unchecked. Germline V CDR1 and CDR2: SGDLS, YYNGEE. There are 14 residues in the CDR3. Here the CDR3 reads CASSTGADSYEQYF.

This chain joins TRBV7-8 and TRBJ2-7; as DNA is missing, the TRBD1 call by TCRdb cannot be tested. Germline V gene data show CDR1 as SGHVS and CDR2 as FQNEAQ. The CDR3 covers 14 residues. CDR3 in amino acids: CASSKRDSDYEQYF.